This T cell receptor (beta chain) was observed in a study of T cell repertoires in cytomegalovirus infection. Study summary: Alongside well-studied HLA-B-restricted CMV epitopes, recently identified HLA-C-restricted CMV epitopes were also used. Indications of both CMV infection and matching HLA type were provided by public TCR beta signatures. Study results and caveats: Carriers of CMV and the relevant HLA type were discriminated by public TCR beta frequency. Predominance within the ex vivo response was attributable to HLA-C-restricted CMV-specific TCR beta clonotypes.

This clonotype was detected only a few times. Its antigen remains unknown. Germline CDR1 SGHTA, CDR2 FQGTGA. This CDR3 spans 13 amino acids. V was clipped by 5 bases and J by 8 bases, with 15 bases between them. TCRdb called the reads again in MiXCR, with one record for every CDR3 protein. The table lists 100,000 to 150,000 distinct CDR3 sequences, 32% of them singletons, with around three fifths in the top ten. The receptor's source is a human donor in good health (CMV status not recorded). Some clones in this sample may be carry-over from other donors' samples. The material sequenced was CD8+ T cells from cultured PBMCs, taken from culture after CMV antigen stimulation. The V and J genes are TRBV7-3 and TRBJ1-1, with no clear D. The CDR3 region has the DNA TGTGCCAGCAGCCTAGCCCCTGGAAGCGAAGCTTTCTTT. It specifies CASSLAPGSEAFF. Using reference TRBV7-3 and TRBJ1-1 for the parts outside the CDR3, the full variable domain is GAGVSQTPSNKVTEKGKYVELRCDPISGHTALYWYRQSLGQGPEFLIYFQGTGAADDSGLPNDRFFAVRPEGSVSTLKIQRTERGDSAVYLCASSLAPGSEAFFGQGTRLTVV.